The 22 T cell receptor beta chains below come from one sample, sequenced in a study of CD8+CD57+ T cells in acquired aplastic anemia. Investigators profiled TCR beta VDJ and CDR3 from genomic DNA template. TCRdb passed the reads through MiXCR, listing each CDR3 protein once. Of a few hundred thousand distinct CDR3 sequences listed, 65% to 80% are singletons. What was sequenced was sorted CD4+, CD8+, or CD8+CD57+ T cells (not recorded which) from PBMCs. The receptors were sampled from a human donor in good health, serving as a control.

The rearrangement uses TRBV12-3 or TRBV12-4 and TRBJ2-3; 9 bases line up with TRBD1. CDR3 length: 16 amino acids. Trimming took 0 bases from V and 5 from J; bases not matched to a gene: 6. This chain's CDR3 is CASSLATGGFLDTQYF. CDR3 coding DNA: TGTGCCAGCAGTTTAGCTACAGGGGGCTTCTTAGATACGCAGTATTTT.

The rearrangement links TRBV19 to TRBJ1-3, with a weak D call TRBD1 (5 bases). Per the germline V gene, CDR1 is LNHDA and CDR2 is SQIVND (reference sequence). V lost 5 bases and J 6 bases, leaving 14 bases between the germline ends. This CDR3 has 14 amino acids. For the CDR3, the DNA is TGTGCCAGTAGTGTTACAGGTACCGAAAACACCATATATTTT. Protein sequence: CASSVTGTENTIYF.

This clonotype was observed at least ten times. The DNA for the CDR3 is TGTGCCAGCAGTTACTCGAGAGGGGACTATGGCTACACCTTC. Amino acids: CASSYSRGDYGYTF. The V call is TRBV6-5, the J call TRBJ1-2; D is perhaps TRBD1 (5 bases). Per the germline V gene, CDR1 is MNHEY and CDR2 is SVGAGI. V was shortened by 0 bases and J by 3 bases, with 8 bases between the two germline ends. The CDR3 consists of 14 residues.

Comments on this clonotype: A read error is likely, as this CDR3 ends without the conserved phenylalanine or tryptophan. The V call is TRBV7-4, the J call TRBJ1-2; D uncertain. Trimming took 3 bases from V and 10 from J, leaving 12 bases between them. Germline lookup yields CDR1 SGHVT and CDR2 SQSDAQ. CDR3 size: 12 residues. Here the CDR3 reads CASSFTAADYTQ. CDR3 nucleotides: TGTGCCAGCAGCTTCACCGCCGCTGACTACACCCAG.

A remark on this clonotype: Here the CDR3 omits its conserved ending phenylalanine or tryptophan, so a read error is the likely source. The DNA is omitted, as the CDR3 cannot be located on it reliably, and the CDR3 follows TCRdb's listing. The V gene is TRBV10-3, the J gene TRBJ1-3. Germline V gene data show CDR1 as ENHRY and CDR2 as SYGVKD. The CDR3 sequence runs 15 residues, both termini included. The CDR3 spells CAISEPDSIGSTIFG.

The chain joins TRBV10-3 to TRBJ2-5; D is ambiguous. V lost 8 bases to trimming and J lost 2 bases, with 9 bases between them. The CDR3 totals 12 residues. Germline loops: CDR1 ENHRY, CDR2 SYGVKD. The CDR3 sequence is CAIGPGQETQYF. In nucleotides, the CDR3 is TGTGCCATCGGGCCAGGACAAGAGACCCAGTACTTC.

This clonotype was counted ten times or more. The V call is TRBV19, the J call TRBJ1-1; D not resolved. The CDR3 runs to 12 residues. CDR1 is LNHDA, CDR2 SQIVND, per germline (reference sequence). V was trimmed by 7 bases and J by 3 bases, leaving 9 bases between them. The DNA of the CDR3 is TGTGCCAGTACAGGCTGGGACACTGAAGCTTTCTTT. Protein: CASTGWDTEAFF.

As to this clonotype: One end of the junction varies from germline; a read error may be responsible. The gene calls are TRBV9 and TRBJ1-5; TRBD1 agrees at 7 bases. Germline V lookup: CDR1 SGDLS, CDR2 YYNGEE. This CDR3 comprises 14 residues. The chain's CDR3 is CASSVEADRENTDF. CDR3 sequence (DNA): TGTGCCAGCAGCGTAGAGGCAGACAGGGAGAACACTGATTTT.

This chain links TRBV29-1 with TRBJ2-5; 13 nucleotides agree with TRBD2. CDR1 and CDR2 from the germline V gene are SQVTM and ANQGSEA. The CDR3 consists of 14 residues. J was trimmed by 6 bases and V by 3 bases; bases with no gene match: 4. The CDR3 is CSVDGLAGVQTQYF. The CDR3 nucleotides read TGCAGCGTTGATGGACTAGCGGGGGTCCAGACCCAGTACTTC.

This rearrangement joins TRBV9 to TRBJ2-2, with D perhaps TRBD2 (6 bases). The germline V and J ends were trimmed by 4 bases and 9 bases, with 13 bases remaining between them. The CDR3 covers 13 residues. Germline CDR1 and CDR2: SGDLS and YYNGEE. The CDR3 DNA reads TGTGCCAGCAGCTTGGAGGGAAATAGGGAGCTGTTTTTT. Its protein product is CASSLEGNRELFF.

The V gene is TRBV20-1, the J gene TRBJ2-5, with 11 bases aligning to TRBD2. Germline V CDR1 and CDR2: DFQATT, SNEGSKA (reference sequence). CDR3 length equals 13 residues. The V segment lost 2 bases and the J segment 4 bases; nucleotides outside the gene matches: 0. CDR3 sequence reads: CSARLAGGETQYF. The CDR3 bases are TGCAGTGCTAGACTAGCGGGAGGAGAGACCCAGTACTTC.

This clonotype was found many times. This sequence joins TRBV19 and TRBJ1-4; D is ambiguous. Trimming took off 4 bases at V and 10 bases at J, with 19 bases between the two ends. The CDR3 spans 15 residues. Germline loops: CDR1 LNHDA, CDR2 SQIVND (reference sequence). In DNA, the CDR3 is TGTGCCAGTAGTACCGCTCAGTCTGTTACGGGAAAACTGTTTTTT. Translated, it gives CASSTAQSVTGKLFF.

This chain's CDR3 is CASSLWATADGYTYTF. The CDR3 DNA reads TGTGCCAGCAGCTTATGGGCGACAGCGGATGGCTACACCTACACCTTC. V gene TRBV7-2 combines with J gene TRBJ1-2; D possibly corresponds to TRBD1 (5 bases). The CDR3 has 16 residues. V gave up 2 bases and J gave up 10 bases, with 23 bases separating them. Germline lookup yields CDR1 SGHTA and CDR2 FQGNSA.

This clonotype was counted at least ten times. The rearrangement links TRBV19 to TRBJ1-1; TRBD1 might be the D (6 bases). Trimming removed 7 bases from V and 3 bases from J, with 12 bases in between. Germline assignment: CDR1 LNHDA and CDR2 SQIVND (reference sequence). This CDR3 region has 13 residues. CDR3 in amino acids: CASKGGTYTEAFF. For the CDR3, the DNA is TGTGCCAGTAAGGGGGGAACGTACACTGAAGCTTTCTTT.

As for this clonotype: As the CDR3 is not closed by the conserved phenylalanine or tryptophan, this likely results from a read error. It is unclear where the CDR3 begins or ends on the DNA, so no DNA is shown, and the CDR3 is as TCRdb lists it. The CDR3: CASSPNGPDSYT. The V call is TRBV7-3, the J call TRBJ2-1; the table's D call, TRBD2, has no DNA check behind it. The CDR3 is 12 amino acids long, termini counted. CDR1 is SGHTA, CDR2 FQGTGA, per germline.

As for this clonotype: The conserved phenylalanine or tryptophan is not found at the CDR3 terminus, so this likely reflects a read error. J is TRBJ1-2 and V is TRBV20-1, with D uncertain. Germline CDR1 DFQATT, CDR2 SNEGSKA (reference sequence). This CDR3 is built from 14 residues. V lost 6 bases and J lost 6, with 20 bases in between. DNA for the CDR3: TGCAGTGCCCTAAGCGTCACGCTGAACAATGGCTACACCCTC. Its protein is CSALSVTLNNGYTL.

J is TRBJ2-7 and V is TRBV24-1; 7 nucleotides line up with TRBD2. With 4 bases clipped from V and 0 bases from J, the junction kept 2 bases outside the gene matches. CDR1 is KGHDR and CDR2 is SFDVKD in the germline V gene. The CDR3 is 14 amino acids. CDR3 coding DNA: TGTGCCACCAGTGAGGCGGGAGTCTCCTACGAGCAGTACTTC. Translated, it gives CATSEAGVSYEQYF.

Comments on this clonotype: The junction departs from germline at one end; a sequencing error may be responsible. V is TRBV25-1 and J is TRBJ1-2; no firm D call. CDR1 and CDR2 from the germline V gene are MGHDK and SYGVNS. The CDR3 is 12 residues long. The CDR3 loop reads CASRGTGYGQSF. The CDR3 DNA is TGTGCCAGCAGAGGTACGGGGTATGGGCAGTCCTTC.

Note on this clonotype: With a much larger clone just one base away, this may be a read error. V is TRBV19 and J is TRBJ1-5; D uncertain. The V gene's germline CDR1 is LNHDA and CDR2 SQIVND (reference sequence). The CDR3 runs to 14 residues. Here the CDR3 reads CASSILYSYQPQHF. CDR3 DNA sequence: TGTGCCAGTAGTATTTTATATAGCTATCAGCCCCAGCATTTT.

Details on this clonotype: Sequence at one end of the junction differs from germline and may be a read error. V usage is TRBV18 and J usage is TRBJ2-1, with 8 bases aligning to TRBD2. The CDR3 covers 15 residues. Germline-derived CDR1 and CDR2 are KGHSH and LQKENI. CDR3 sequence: CASTPLLAVNNEQFF. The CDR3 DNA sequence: TGTGCCAGCACACCATTACTAGCGGTGAACAATGAGCAGTTCTTC.

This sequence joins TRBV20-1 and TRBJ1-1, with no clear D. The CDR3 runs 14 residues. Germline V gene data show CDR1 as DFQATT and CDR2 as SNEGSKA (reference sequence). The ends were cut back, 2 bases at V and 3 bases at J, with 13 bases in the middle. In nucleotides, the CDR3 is TGCAGTGCTAGACCACCCCATGAACACACTGAAGCTTTCTTT. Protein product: CSARPPHEHTEAFF.

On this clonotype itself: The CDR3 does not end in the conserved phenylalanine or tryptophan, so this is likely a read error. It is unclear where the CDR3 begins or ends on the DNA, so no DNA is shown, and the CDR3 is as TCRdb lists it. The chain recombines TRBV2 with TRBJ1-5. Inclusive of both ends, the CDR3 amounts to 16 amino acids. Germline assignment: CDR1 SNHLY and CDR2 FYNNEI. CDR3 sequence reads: CASMVARTYDKLFFHC.